This T cell receptor beta chain was documented in a study of control samples from healthy donors and cancer patients. Sequencing was performed with immunoSEQ multiplex PCR; in TCRdb, only in-frame clones are kept and a portion is missing. The sample includes some 140,000 clones, just under 95% of them seen just once. The germline V and J ends were trimmed by 0 bases and 5 bases, with 1 base remaining between them. The CDR3 runs to 11 residues. The germline gives CDR1 MGHRA, CDR2 YSYEKL. This chain uses TRBV4-1 with TRBJ2-5; D call uncertain. The sample consisted of blood. The clonotype comes from a man aged 40-49 years in good health. CDR3 sequence (DNA): TGCGCCAGCAGCCAAGAGGAGACCCAGTACTTC. This translates into CASSQEETQYF.